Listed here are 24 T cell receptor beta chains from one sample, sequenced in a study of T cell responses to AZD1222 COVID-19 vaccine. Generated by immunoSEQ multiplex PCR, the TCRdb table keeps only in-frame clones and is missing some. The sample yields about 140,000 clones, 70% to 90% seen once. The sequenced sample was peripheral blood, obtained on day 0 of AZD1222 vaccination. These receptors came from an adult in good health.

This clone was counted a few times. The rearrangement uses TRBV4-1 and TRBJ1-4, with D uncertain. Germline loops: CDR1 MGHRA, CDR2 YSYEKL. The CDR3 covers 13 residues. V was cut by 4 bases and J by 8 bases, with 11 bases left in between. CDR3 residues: CASSLLYSEKLFF. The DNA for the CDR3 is TGCGCCAGCAGCCTTCTATACAGCGAAAAACTGTTTTTT.

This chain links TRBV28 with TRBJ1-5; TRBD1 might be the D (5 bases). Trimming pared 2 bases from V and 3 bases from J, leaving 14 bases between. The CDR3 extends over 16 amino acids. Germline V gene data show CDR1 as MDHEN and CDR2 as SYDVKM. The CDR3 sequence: CASSLGREGVNQPQHF. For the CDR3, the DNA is TGTGCCAGCAGTTTAGGCAGGGAAGGGGTCAATCAGCCCCAGCATTTT. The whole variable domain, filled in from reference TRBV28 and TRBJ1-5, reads DVKVTQSSRYLVKRTGEKVFLECVQDMDHENMFWYRQDPGLGLRLIYFSYDVKMKEKGDIPEGYSVSREKKERFSLILESASTNQTSMYLCASSLGREGVNQPQHFGDGTRLSIL.

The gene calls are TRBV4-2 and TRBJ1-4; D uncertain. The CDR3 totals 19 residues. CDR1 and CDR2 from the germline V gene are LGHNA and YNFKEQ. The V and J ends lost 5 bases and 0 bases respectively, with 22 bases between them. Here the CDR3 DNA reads TGTGCCAGCAGCGAAATAAGGGAGGGCTTCGGCCCAACTAATGAAAAACTGTTTTTT. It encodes CASSEIREGFGPTNEKLFF.

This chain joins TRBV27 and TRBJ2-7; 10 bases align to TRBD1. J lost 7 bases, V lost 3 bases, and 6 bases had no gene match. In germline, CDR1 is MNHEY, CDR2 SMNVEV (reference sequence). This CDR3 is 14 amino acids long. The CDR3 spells CASSLRQGAGEQYF. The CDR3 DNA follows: TGTGCCAGCAGTTTGCGACAGGGGGCGGGAGAGCAGTACTTC.

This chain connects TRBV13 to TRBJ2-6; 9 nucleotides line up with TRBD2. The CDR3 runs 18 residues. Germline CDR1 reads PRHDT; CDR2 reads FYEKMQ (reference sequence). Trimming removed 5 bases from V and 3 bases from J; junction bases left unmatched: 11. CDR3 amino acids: CASSPGLAFSGGANVLTF. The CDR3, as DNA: TGTGCCAGCAGCCCCGGACTAGCGTTCTCGGGTGGGGCCAACGTCCTGACTTTC.

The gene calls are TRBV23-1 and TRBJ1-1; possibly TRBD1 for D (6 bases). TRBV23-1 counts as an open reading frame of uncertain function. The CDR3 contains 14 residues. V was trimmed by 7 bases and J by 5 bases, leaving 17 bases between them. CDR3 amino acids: CASKSTGWRTEAFF. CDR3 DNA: TGCGCCAGCAAATCGACAGGCTGGAGAACTGAAGCTTTCTTT.

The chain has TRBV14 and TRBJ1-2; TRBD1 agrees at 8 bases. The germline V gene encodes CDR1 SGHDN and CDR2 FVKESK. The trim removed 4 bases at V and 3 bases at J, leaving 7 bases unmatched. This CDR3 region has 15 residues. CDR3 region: CASSLRTGPDYGYTF. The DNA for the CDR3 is TGTGCCAGCAGCCTCAGGACAGGGCCTGACTATGGCTACACCTTC.

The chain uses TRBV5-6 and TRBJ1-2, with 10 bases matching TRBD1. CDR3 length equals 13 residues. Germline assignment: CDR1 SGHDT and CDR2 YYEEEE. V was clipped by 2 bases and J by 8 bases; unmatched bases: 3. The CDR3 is CASSFGTGEGYTF. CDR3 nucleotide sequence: TGTGCCAGCAGCTTTGGGACAGGGGAAGGCTACACCTTC.

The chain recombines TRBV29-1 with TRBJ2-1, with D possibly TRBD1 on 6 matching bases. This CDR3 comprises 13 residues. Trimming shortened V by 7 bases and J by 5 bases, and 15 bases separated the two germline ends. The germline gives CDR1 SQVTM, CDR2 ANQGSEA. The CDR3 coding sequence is TGCAGCGCTGCCGGACAGTTCCACAATGAGCAGTTCTTC. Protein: CSAAGQFHNEQFF.

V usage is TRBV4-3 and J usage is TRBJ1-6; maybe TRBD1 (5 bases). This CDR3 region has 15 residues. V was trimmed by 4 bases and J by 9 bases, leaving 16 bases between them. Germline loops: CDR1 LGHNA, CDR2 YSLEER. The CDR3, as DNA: TGCGCCAGCAGCCTGAACCCCAGGGCCGGTTCACCCCTCCACTTT. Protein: CASSLNPRAGSPLHF.

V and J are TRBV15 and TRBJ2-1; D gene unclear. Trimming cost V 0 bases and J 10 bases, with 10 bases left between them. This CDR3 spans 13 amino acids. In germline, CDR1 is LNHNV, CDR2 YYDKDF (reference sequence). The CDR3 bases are TGTGCCACCAGCAGAGAGCCCTTCTGGGAGCAGTTCTTC. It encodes CATSREPFWEQFF.

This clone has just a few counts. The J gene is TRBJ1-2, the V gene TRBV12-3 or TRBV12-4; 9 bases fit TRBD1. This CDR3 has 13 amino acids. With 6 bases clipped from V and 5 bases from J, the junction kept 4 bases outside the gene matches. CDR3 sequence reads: CASSRQGGYGYTF. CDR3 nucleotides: TGTGCCAGCAGCCGACAGGGGGGATATGGCTACACCTTC.

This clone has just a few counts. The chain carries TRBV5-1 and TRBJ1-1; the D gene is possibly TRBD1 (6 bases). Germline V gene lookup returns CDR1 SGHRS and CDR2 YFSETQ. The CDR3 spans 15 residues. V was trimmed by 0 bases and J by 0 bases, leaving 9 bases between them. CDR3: CASSLEGELNTEAFF. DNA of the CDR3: TGCGCCAGCAGCTTGGAGGGGGAATTGAACACTGAAGCTTTCTTT. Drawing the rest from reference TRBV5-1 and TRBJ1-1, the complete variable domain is KAGVTQTPRYLIKTRGQQVTLSCSPISGHRSVSWYQQTPGQGLQFLFEYFSETQRNKGNFPGRFSGRQFSNSRSEMNVSTLELGDSALYLCASSLEGELNTEAFFGQGTRLTVV.

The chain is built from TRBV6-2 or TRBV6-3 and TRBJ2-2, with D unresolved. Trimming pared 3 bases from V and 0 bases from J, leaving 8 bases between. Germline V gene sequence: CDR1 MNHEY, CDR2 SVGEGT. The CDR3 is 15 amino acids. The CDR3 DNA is TGTGCCAGCAGTTATAGGTCTGCGAACACCGGGGAGCTGTTTTTT. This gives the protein CASSYRSANTGELFF.

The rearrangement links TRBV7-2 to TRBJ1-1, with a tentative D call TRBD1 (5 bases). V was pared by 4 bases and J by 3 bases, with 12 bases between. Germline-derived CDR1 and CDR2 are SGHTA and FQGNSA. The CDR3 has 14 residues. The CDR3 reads CASSSQGRYTEAFF. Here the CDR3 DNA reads TGTGCCAGCAGCTCCCAGGGCAGGTACACTGAAGCTTTCTTT. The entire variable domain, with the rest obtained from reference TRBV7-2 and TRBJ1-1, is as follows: GAGVSQSPSNKVTEKGKDVELRCDPISGHTALYWYRQSLGQGLEFLIYFQGNSAPDKSGLPSDRFSAERTGGSVSTLTIQRTQQEDSAVYLCASSSQGRYTEAFFGQGTRLTVV.

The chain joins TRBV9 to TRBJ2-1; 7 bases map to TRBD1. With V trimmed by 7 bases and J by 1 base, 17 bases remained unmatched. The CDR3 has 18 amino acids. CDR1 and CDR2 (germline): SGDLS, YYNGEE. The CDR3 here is CASPLGQKGGSSYNEQFF. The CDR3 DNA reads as TGTGCCAGCCCGCTGGGACAGAAAGGGGGTTCTTCCTACAATGAGCAGTTCTTC.

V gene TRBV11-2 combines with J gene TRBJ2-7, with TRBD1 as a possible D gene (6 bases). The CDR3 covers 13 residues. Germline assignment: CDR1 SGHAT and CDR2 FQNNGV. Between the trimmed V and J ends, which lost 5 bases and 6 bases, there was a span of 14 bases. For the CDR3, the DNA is TGTGCCAGCAGCACGCAACAGGGATTCGAGCAGTACTTC. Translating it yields CASSTQQGFEQYF.

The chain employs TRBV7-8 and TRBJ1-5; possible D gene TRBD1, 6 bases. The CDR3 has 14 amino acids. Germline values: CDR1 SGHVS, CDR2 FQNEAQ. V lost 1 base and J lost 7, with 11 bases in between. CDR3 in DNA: TGTGCCAGCAGCTTAGGAGGGGGAAGACAGCCCCAGCATTTT. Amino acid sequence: CASSLGGGRQPQHF.

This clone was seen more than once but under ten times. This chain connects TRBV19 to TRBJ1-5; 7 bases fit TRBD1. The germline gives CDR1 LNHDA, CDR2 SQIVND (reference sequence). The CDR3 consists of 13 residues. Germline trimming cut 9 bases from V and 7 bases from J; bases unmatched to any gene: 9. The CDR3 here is CASQLTGPQPQHF. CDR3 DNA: TGTGCCAGCCAGTTGACAGGGCCCCAGCCCCAGCATTTT.

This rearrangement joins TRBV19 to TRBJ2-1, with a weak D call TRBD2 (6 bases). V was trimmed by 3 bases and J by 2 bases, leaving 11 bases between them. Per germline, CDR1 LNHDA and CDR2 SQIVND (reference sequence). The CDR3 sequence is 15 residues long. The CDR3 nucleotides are TGTGCCAGTAGTATGTATCGCGGGGCCTACAATGAGCAGTTCTTC. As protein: CASSMYRGAYNEQFF.

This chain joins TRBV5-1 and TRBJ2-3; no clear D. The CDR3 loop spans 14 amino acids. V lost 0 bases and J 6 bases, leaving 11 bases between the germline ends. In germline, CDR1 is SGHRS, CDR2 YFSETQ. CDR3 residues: CASSLVVGGDTQYF. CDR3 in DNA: TGCGCCAGCAGCTTGGTCGTCGGCGGCGATACGCAGTATTTT.

DNA for the CDR3: TGTGCCAGCAGCCGCTCCGGGACAGGGCCTGGAAGGCAGTACTTC. The encoded protein is CASSRSGTGPGRQYF. This sequence joins TRBV7-2 and TRBJ2-7; 9 nucleotides match TRBD1. CDR1 and CDR2 from the germline V gene are SGHTA and FQGNSA. J lost 9 bases, V lost 5 bases, and 14 bases had no gene match. The CDR3 length is 15 residues. The whole variable domain, filled in from reference TRBV7-2 and TRBJ2-7, reads GAGVSQSPSNKVTEKGKDVELRCDPISGHTALYWYRQSLGQGLEFLIYFQGNSAPDKSGLPSDRFSAERTGGSVSTLTIQRTQQEDSAVYLCASSRSGTGPGRQYFGPGTRLTVT.

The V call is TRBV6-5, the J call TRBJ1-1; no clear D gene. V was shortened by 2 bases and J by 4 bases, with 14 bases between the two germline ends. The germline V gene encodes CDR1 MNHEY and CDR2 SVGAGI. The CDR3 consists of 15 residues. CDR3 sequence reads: CASSYPTGGGTEAFF. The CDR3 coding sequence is TGTGCCAGCAGTTACCCCACGGGAGGAGGCACTGAAGCTTTCTTT.

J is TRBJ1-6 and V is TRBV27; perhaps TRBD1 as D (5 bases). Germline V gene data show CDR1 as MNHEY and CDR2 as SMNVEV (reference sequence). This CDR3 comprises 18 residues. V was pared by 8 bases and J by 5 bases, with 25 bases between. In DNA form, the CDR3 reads TGTGCCAGCCGCTTGGTGTACGGGGCAACACCCAATAATTCACCCCTCCACTTT. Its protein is CASRLVYGATPNNSPLHF.